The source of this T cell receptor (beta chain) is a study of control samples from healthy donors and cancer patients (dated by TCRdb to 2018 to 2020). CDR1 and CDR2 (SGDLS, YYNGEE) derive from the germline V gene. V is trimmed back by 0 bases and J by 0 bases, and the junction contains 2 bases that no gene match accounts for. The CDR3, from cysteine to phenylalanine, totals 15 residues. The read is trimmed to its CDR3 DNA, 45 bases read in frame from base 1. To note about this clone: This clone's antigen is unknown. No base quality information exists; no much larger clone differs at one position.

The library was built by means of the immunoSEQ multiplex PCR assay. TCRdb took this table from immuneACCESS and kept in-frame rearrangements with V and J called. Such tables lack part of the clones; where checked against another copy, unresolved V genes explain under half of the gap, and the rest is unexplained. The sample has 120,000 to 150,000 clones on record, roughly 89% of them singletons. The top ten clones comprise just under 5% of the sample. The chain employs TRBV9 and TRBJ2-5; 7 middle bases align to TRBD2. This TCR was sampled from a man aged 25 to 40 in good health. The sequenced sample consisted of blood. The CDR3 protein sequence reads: CASSVGSGNQETQYF. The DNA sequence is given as TGTGCCAGCAGCGTAGGAAGCGGGAACCAAGAGACCCAGTACTTC.